The next 16 T cell receptor beta chains were all read from a single sample in a study of response to subunit inactivated influenza vaccine. Via MiXCR, TCRdb re-called the RT-PCR reads, giving one row per CDR3 protein. The data show 500,000 to 750,000 distinct CDR3 sequences, 14% seen once. The sequencing here drew on PBMCs from blood, taken roughly 13 days after vaccination. The source of these receptors is a man aged 50-59 years who received an inactivated influenza vaccine.

The chain couples TRBV6-5 to TRBJ1-5; 7 bases fit TRBD1. Germline CDR1 MNHEY, CDR2 SVGAGI. This CDR3 contains 14 residues. V trimming: 2 bases; J trimming: 3 bases; junction bases outside the gene matches: 1. CDR3 nucleotide sequence: TGTGCCAGCAGTTACGACAGGGCCAATCAGCCCCAGCATTTT. This codes for CASSYDRANQPQHF.

This clonotype was picked up a small number of times. This rearrangement joins TRBV20-1 to TRBJ2-3, with TRBD2 matching 11 bases. J was trimmed by 0 bases and V by 3 bases; bases with no gene match: 5. The CDR3 loop spans 16 amino acids. Germline values: CDR1 DFQATT, CDR2 SNEGSKA (reference sequence). CDR3 region: CSASSGGGPSTDTQYF. CDR3 DNA sequence: TGCAGTGCTAGTAGCGGGGGGGGTCCTAGCACAGATACGCAGTATTTT.

The chain joins TRBV25-1 to TRBJ2-1, with 7 bases matching TRBD2. This CDR3 is 19 amino acids long. With 4 bases clipped from V and 5 bases from J, the junction kept 20 bases outside the gene matches. From germline, CDR1 is MGHDK and CDR2 SYGVNS. CDR3 protein: CASSGKFRTSGTWNNEQFF. The CDR3 DNA reads TGTGCCAGCAGTGGAAAATTTCGAACCAGCGGGACGTGGAACAATGAGCAGTTCTTC.

This sequence joins TRBV5-1 and TRBJ2-1; D not certain. The CDR3 totals 15 residues. V shed 0 bases and J shed 3 bases, with 10 bases lying between them. Germline CDR1 and CDR2: SGHRS and YFSETQ. CDR3 protein: CASSLERVRYNEQFF. CDR3 DNA sequence: TGCGCCAGCAGCTTGGAACGGGTTCGCTACAATGAGCAGTTCTTC.

This clonotype showed up many times. The CDR3, as DNA: TGCGCCAGCAGCTTTCTAGCGGACACAGATACGCAGTATTTT. Its translation: CASSFLADTDTQYF. The chain employs TRBV5-1 and TRBJ2-3, with 7 positions matching TRBD2. CDR1 and CDR2 from the germline V gene are SGHRS and YFSETQ. The CDR3 totals 14 residues. V dropped 2 bases and J dropped 2; count of bases not matched to a gene: 2.

This clonotype came up a few times. V usage is TRBV29-1 and J usage is TRBJ2-5; 7 bases agree with TRBD2. Germline lookup yields CDR1 SQVTM and CDR2 ANQGSEA. The J segment lost 4 bases and the V segment lost 7 bases, leaving 6 bases of the junction unmatched. This CDR3 is 12 amino acids long. The CDR3, as DNA: TGCAGCGGACGACTAGCCGGAGAGACCCAGTACTTC. Translation gives CSGRLAGETQYF.

J is TRBJ2-4 and V is TRBV7-2; the match to TRBD1 covers 11 bases. The trim removed 1 base at V and 7 bases at J, leaving 3 bases unmatched. CDR1 SGHTA and CDR2 FQGNSA come from the germline V gene. The CDR3 extends over 15 amino acids. The CDR3 DNA is TGTGCCAGCAGCTTAGGCGGACAGGGGGCGAACATTCAGTACTTC. Its translation is CASSLGGQGANIQYF.

The chain couples TRBV20-1 to TRBJ2-5; D is perhaps TRBD1 or TRBD2 (6 bases each). This CDR3 is built from 16 residues. The V and J ends lost 0 bases and 4 bases respectively, with 18 bases between them. Germline CDR1 is DFQATT and CDR2 is SNEGSKA (reference sequence). The chain's CDR3 is CSARDFAGGNLETQYF. The CDR3 DNA reads TGCAGTGCTAGAGATTTTGCCGGGGGCAATTTAGAGACCCAGTACTTC.

This chain uses TRBV30 with TRBJ1-2; TRBD1 might be the D (5 bases). CDR1 is GTSNPN, CDR2 SVGIG, per germline (reference sequence). The V gene lost 8 bases and the J gene lost 6 bases, with 13 bases spanning the gap. The CDR3 spans 11 residues. The CDR3 bases are TGTGCCCAACCCGGAGGGGATGGCTACACCTTC. Its protein is CAQPGGDGYTF.

This clonotype was seen more than once but under ten times. This chain links TRBV7-9 with TRBJ2-1; unclear D gene. The CDR3 contains 15 residues. Per germline, CDR1 SEHNR and CDR2 FQNEAQ (reference sequence). Trimming took 5 bases from V and 0 from J, leaving 11 bases between them. CDR3 coding DNA: TGTGCCAGCAGCCGTTGGGAAACCTCCTACAATGAGCAGTTCTTC. The encoded protein is CASSRWETSYNEQFF. The whole variable domain, filled in from reference TRBV7-9 and TRBJ2-1, reads DTGVSQNPRHKITKRGQNVTFRCDPISEHNRLYWYRQTLGQGPEFLTYFQNEAQLEKSRLLSDRFSAERPKGSFSTLEIQRTEQGDSAMYLCASSRWETSYNEQFFGPGTRLTVL.

CDR3 sequence reads: CASGELGGRMYEQYF. In DNA, the CDR3 is TGTGCCAGCGGAGAATTGGGCGGGAGGATGTACGAGCAGTACTTC. This chain joins TRBV28 and TRBJ2-7; 8 bases fit TRBD2. This CDR3 is 15 amino acids long. V was clipped by 8 bases and J by 4 bases; unmatched bases: 13. Germline-derived CDR1 and CDR2 are MDHEN and SYDVKM.

This clonotype was seen only a few times. The chain recombines TRBV20-1 with TRBJ2-1; TRBD2 aligns across 10 bases. V shed 4 bases and J 0 bases; nucleotides not matched to a gene: 3. The CDR3 runs 15 residues. Germline-derived CDR1 and CDR2 are DFQATT and SNEGSKA (reference sequence). This CDR3 is CSATGLASSYNEQFF. CDR3 in DNA: TGCAGTGCTACGGGACTAGCGAGCTCCTACAATGAGCAGTTCTTC.

This clonotype was recorded many times. The chain links TRBV20-1 to TRBJ2-7; TRBD2 matches 7 bases. The V gene end was trimmed by 0 bases and the J gene end by 2 bases; junction bases not matched to a gene: 7. Germline CDR1 is DFQATT and CDR2 is SNEGSKA (reference sequence). The CDR3 totals 15 residues. CDR3 sequence: CSARDAGESTYEQYF. CDR3 DNA: TGCAGTGCTAGAGATGCGGGGGAAAGTACCTACGAGCAGTACTTC.

This clonotype occurred a few times. This chain links TRBV29-1 with TRBJ2-1, with 8 bases matching TRBD2. The CDR3 is 15 residues long. The germline gives CDR1 SQVTM, CDR2 ANQGSEA. V shed 5 bases, J shed 1 base, and the junction held 7 bases outside the gene matches. CDR3 nucleotide sequence: TGCAGCGTTAAGGCGGGGGGCCAATCCTACAATGAGCAGTTCTTC. Its translation is CSVKAGGQSYNEQFF.

This clonotype was counted only a few times. The chain employs TRBV2 and TRBJ2-1; 9 bases match TRBD1. This CDR3 spans 14 amino acids. The ends lost 6 bases at V and 8 bases at J; junction bases unmatched: 8. Germline V lookup: CDR1 SNHLY, CDR2 FYNNEI. In DNA form, the CDR3 reads TGTGCCAGCAGCCAGGGACAGGGTGGGTATGAGCAGTTCTTC. Translation: CASSQGQGGYEQFF.

This clonotype was counted at least ten times. The CDR3 spells CASSPPGGSYNEQFF. CDR3 nucleotide sequence: TGTGCCAGCTCACCACCGGGGGGAAGCTACAATGAGCAGTTCTTC. The chain has TRBV18 and TRBJ2-1; a possible D gene is TRBD2 (6 bases). CDR3 length equals 15 residues. Trimming took off 0 bases at V and 3 bases at J, with 9 bases between the two ends. Germline CDR1 KGHSH, CDR2 LQKENI.